Each of the 29 T cell receptor beta chains below was sequenced from the same sample in a study of blood T cell repertoires in COVID-19 (dated by TCRdb to 2020 to 2022). Library preparation employed the immunoSEQ multiplex PCR assay. TCRdb retrieved this table from immuneACCESS and kept in-frame rearrangements only. Not all clones are present; in checked studies, unresolved V genes account for under half, and no reason is known for the remainder. This sample gives roughly 330,000 clones in total; more than 70% of them show up just once. About 5% of the sample lies in the top ten. Sequences were obtained from PBMCs or T cells enriched from blood (not recorded which). Every receptor here comes from a woman aged 25 to 39 who had recovered from COVID-19.

This clone came up once. The V and J genes are TRBV6-5 and TRBJ2-5; D is ambiguous. CDR1 and CDR2 (germline): MNHEY, SVGAGI. The length of the CDR3 is 13 residues. The V gene lost 2 bases and the J gene lost 4 bases, with 8 bases spanning the gap. The CDR3 bases are TGTGCCAGCAGTTACCTAGGAGTAGAGACCCAGTACTTC. Its protein product is CASSYLGVETQYF.

The chain employs TRBV5-4 and TRBJ2-2; TRBD1 agrees at 7 bases. This CDR3 comprises 16 residues. The V gene end was trimmed by 4 bases and the J gene end by 1 base; junction bases not matched to a gene: 7. Germline CDR1 SGHNT, CDR2 YYREEE (reference sequence). CDR3 in DNA: TGTGCCAGCAGCCACGGCAGACAGGGGAACACCGGGGAGCTGTTTTTT. Its protein product is CASSHGRQGNTGELFF.

The chain has TRBV6-5 and TRBJ1-2, with 9 positions matching TRBD1. Germline-derived CDR1 and CDR2 are MNHEY and SVGAGI. After removal of 2 bases from V and 4 bases from J, the junction contained 5 bases not matched to a gene. The CDR3 has 15 amino acids. CDR3 bases: TGTGCCAGCAGTTACAGGGGACAGGGATCCTATGGCTACACCTTC. It encodes CASSYRGQGSYGYTF.

The rearrangement uses TRBV2 and TRBJ2-3, with unresolved D. V was clipped by 6 bases and J by 0 bases, with 13 bases between them. The CDR3 contains 15 residues. CDR1 SNHLY and CDR2 FYNNEI come from the germline V gene. This chain's CDR3 is CASRRLGGSTDTQYF. CDR3 DNA sequence: TGTGCCAGCAGAAGATTAGGCGGTAGCACAGATACGCAGTATTTT.

J is TRBJ1-2 and V is TRBV11-1; 9 positions agree with TRBD1. This CDR3 has 15 residues. Trimming took 5 bases from V and 4 from J; bases not matched to a gene: 8. CDR1 is SGHAT, CDR2 FQDESV, per germline (reference sequence). CDR3 sequence (DNA): TGTGCCAGCAGCCGCACTGAGACAGGGGGCTATGGCTACACCTTC. Protein sequence: CASSRTETGGYGYTF.

This clone showed up just once. This sequence joins TRBV9 and TRBJ1-1; a possible D gene is TRBD1 (6 bases). The CDR3 consists of 15 residues. Germline-derived CDR1 and CDR2 are SGDLS and YYNGEE. Trimming cost V 0 bases and J 3 bases, with 12 bases left between them. The CDR3 is CASSVDTGLDTEAFF. In nucleotides, the CDR3 is TGTGCCAGCAGCGTAGACACAGGGCTGGACACTGAAGCTTTCTTT.

The gene calls are TRBV7-2 and TRBJ2-2; 7 nucleotides match TRBD1. Germline values: CDR1 SGHTA, CDR2 FQGNSA. Germline trimming cut 4 bases from V and 6 bases from J; bases unmatched to any gene: 2. The CDR3 covers 13 residues. The CDR3 is CASSSTGPGELFF. The CDR3 region has the DNA TGTGCCAGCAGCTCGACAGGGCCCGGGGAGCTGTTTTTT.

The CDR3 reads CASSLGQHEAFF. The CDR3 nucleotides are TGTGCCAGCAGCTTAGGACAGCATGAAGCTTTCTTT. The genes are TRBV7-9 and TRBJ1-1; D perhaps matches TRBD1 (5 bases). CDR3 length: 12 residues. The germline V gene has CDR1 SEHNR and CDR2 FQNEAQ (reference sequence). V lost 1 base and J lost 7, with 7 bases in between. Based on the CDR3 plus reference TRBV7-9 and TRBJ1-1, the full variable domain is DTGVSQNPRHKITKRGQNVTFRCDPISEHNRLYWYRQTLGQGPEFLTYFQNEAQLEKSRLLSDRFSAERPKGSFSTLEIQRTEQGDSAMYLCASSLGQHEAFFGQGTRLTVV.

This chain uses TRBV6-2 or TRBV6-3 with TRBJ2-5; 12 nucleotides align to TRBD2. Germline V lookup: CDR1 MNHEY, CDR2 SVGEGT. The CDR3 totals 18 residues. Trimming removed 2 bases from V and 6 bases from J; junction bases left unmatched: 13. CDR3 region: CASSYALLAGGPQKTQYF. Written as DNA, the CDR3 is TGTGCCAGCAGTTACGCACTACTAGCGGGGGGACCCCAGAAGACCCAGTACTTC.

The CDR3 is CASSLIVGQGNSPLHF. As DNA, the CDR3 is TGCGCCAGCAGCTTGATCGTAGGACAGGGGAATTCACCCCTCCACTTT. V gene TRBV5-1 combines with J gene TRBJ1-6; 9 bases fit TRBD1. J lost 7 bases, V lost 1 base, and 6 bases had no gene match. The CDR3 has 16 amino acids. Germline V CDR1 and CDR2: SGHRS, YFSETQ.

This clone has only a few counts. This chain links TRBV11-2 with TRBJ1-3; no clear D. This CDR3 contains 15 residues. V lost 0 bases to trimming and J lost 4 bases, with 10 bases between them. CDR1 and CDR2 from the germline V gene are SGHAT and FQNNGV. CDR3 in DNA: TGTGCCAGCAGCTTAGATCGGGGTGCGGGAAACACCATATATTTT. It codes for CASSLDRGAGNTIYF. The whole variable domain, filled in from reference TRBV11-2 and TRBJ1-3, reads EAGVAQSPRYKIIEKRQSVAFWCNPISGHATLYWYQQILGQGPKLLIQFQNNGVVDDSQLPKDRFSAERLKGVDSTLKIQPAKLEDSAVYLCASSLDRGAGNTIYFGEGSWLTVV.

The chain has TRBV7-9 and TRBJ2-3, with TRBD2 matching over 12 bases. Germline values: CDR1 SEHNR, CDR2 FQNEAQ (reference sequence). The V segment lost 4 bases and the J segment 6 bases; nucleotides outside the gene matches: 8. The CDR3 is 16 residues long. CDR3 loop: CASSSGLAGFSDTQYF. CDR3 DNA sequence: TGTGCCAGCAGCTCAGGACTAGCGGGGTTTTCTGATACGCAGTATTTT.

The CDR3 nucleotides are TGTGCCTGGAGTGTCCTCTTTTTGGAGACCCAGTACTTC. Residues: CAWSVLFLETQYF. V is TRBV30 and J is TRBJ2-5; D not certain. Germline V gene data show CDR1 as GTSNPN and CDR2 as SVGIG (reference sequence). The CDR3 is 13 amino acids. V was trimmed by 0 bases and J by 5 bases, leaving 10 bases between them.

The CDR3 sequence is CASSLAETGDIYNEQFF. CDR3 nucleotide sequence: TGCGCCAGCAGCTTGGCCGAGACCGGGGATATATACAATGAGCAGTTCTTC. The V call is TRBV5-1, the J call TRBJ2-1; TRBD2 is a possible D gene (5 bases). Per germline, CDR1 SGHRS and CDR2 YFSETQ. The CDR3 runs to 17 residues. V was clipped by 0 bases and J by 4 bases, with 17 bases between them.

The chain is built from TRBV19 and TRBJ1-5; no definite D call. The germline V and J ends were trimmed by 1 base and 4 bases, with 11 bases remaining between them. The CDR3 sequence is 15 residues long. The germline V gene encodes CDR1 LNHDA and CDR2 SQIVND (reference sequence). The CDR3 DNA is TGTGCCAGTAGTATAGGGAACGGGAGGAATCAGCCCCAGCATTTT. Residues: CASSIGNGRNQPQHF.

The V call is TRBV4-3, the J call TRBJ1-6; TRBD1 matches 10 bases. CDR1 and CDR2 (germline): LGHNA, YSLEER. The CDR3 is 15 residues long. The junction had 3 bases not matched to a gene; V was cut back by 0 bases and J by 10 bases. The CDR3 nucleotides read TGCGCCAGCAGCCAAGAGGGGACAGGGGAATCACCCCTCCACTTT. Amino acid sequence: CASSQEGTGESPLHF.

This chain uses TRBV6-4 with TRBJ2-1; D uncertain. The CDR3 has 13 residues. Per germline, CDR1 MRHNA and CDR2 SNTAGT. Deletions cut 3 bases from V and 4 bases from J, with 7 bases between. The CDR3 here is CASSENGYNEQFF. The CDR3, as DNA: TGTGCCAGCAGTGAGAACGGTTACAATGAGCAGTTCTTC.

V is TRBV28 and J is TRBJ1-3, with 7 bases identical to TRBD1. The germline gives CDR1 MDHEN, CDR2 SYDVKM. CDR3 length: 16 residues. Germline trimming cut 4 bases from V and 5 bases from J; bases unmatched to any gene: 11. The chain's CDR3 is CASSSPGSGGRNTIYF. CDR3 in DNA: TGTGCCAGCAGTTCCCCCGGGTCAGGGGGAAGAAACACCATATATTTT.

CDR3 sequence reads: CASSLGTGPYGYTF. CDR3 DNA sequence: TGTGCCAGCAGCCTGGGGACAGGGCCCTATGGCTACACCTTC. V and J are TRBV3-1 (or the pseudogene TRBV3-2) and TRBJ1-2; 9 nucleotides align to TRBD1. Germline-derived CDR1 and CDR2 are LGHDT and YNNKEL (reference sequence). This CDR3 comprises 14 residues. Trimming took 4 bases from V and 4 from J; bases not matched to a gene: 4.

The gene calls are TRBV6-5 and TRBJ2-7; maybe TRBD1 (6 bases). The CDR3 is 15 residues long. The V and J ends lost 6 bases and 6 bases respectively, with 21 bases between them. From germline, CDR1 is MNHEY and CDR2 SVGAGI. The CDR3 is CASRHRDTVLSEQYF. Here the CDR3 DNA reads TGTGCCAGCAGACACCGGGACACCGTTTTGAGCGAGCAGTACTTC.

J is TRBJ1-1 and V is TRBV2; D unresolved. The CDR3 has 12 amino acids. Trimming removed 7 bases from V and 11 bases from J, with 17 bases in between. Germline assignment: CDR1 SNHLY and CDR2 FYNNEI. The CDR3 reads CASIFGGRRAFF. The CDR3 region has the DNA TGTGCCAGCATTTTCGGCGGCAGGAGGGCTTTCTTT.

The gene calls are TRBV27 and TRBJ2-7; 8 bases are shared with TRBD1. Germline loops: CDR1 MNHEY, CDR2 SMNVEV (reference sequence). The CDR3 has 16 amino acids. Losses at the gene ends were 5 bases for V and 4 bases for J; bases not matched to a gene: 13. The CDR3 coding sequence is TGTGCCAGCAGTCCCCCGCAACAGGGGGGAAATTACGAGCAGTACTTC. It translates to CASSPPQQGGNYEQYF.

This clone was picked up one time. This rearrangement joins TRBV5-1 to TRBJ2-1; D may be TRBD2 (5 bases). This CDR3 has 16 amino acids. Germline V gives CDR1 SGHRS, CDR2 YFSETQ. Trimming removed 4 bases from V and 7 bases from J, with 21 bases in between. Here the CDR3 DNA reads TGCGCCAGCAGCCCGGAAAAATTACTAGGAAATAATGAGCAGTTCTTC. Its protein is CASSPEKLLGNNEQFF.

The chain combines TRBV12-5 with TRBJ2-7; possibly TRBD1 for D (6 bases). Deletions cut 4 bases from V and 2 bases from J, with 12 bases between. This CDR3 has 14 amino acids. Germline assignment: CDR1 LGHNT and CDR2 FRNRAP. The CDR3 region is CASGWDGQTYEQYF. The CDR3 coding sequence is TGTGCTAGTGGTTGGGACGGACAGACCTACGAGCAGTACTTC.

This chain links TRBV6-5 with TRBJ1-2; tentative D call: TRBD1 (6 bases). The CDR3 has 16 amino acids. Between the trimmed V and J ends, which lost 0 bases and 2 bases, there was a span of 13 bases. Per the germline V gene, CDR1 is MNHEY and CDR2 is SVGAGI. CDR3 in amino acids: CASSYSGEGVNYGYTF. For the CDR3, the DNA is TGTGCCAGCAGTTACTCGGGGGAGGGGGTGAACTATGGCTACACCTTC.

This clone has a single count. The chain links TRBV18 to TRBJ2-5; 11 bases match TRBD2. The CDR3 spans 16 residues. Losses at the gene ends were 3 bases for V and 6 bases for J; bases not matched to a gene: 9. The V gene's germline CDR1 is KGHSH and CDR2 LQKENI. CDR3 sequence reads: CASSPSSGGSSQTQYF. The CDR3 nucleotides are TGTGCCAGCTCACCGTCTAGCGGGGGGTCCTCTCAGACCCAGTACTTC.

The CDR3 here is CASSLVSSGGNEQFF. CDR3 DNA sequence: TGCGCCAGCAGCTTGGTGTCTAGCGGGGGCAATGAGCAGTTCTTC. The chain carries TRBV5-1 and TRBJ2-1; the match to TRBD2 covers 10 bases. The CDR3 is 15 amino acids. V was pared by 0 bases and J by 6 bases, with 3 bases of the junction left unmatched. CDR1 is SGHRS and CDR2 is YFSETQ in the germline V gene.

V gene TRBV30 combines with J gene TRBJ1-1; possibly TRBD1 for D (6 bases). This CDR3 comprises 16 residues. V lost 3 bases and J 1 base, leaving 18 bases between the germline ends. Germline-derived CDR1 and CDR2 are GTSNPN and SVGIG (reference sequence). CDR3 protein: CAWRLGTRVWNTEAFF. The CDR3 nucleotides read TGTGCCTGGAGGTTGGGGACACGGGTTTGGAACACTGAAGCTTTCTTT.

CDR3 sequence: CASSRDSLGSPLHF. CDR3 sequence (DNA): TGTGCCAGCAGCAGGGACAGTCTGGGGTCACCCCTCCACTTT. This rearrangement joins TRBV6-5 to TRBJ1-6; TRBD1 matches 7 bases. Germline V gives CDR1 MNHEY, CDR2 SVGAGI. J was trimmed by 10 bases and V by 6 bases; bases with no gene match: 9. The CDR3 is made up of 14 amino acids.